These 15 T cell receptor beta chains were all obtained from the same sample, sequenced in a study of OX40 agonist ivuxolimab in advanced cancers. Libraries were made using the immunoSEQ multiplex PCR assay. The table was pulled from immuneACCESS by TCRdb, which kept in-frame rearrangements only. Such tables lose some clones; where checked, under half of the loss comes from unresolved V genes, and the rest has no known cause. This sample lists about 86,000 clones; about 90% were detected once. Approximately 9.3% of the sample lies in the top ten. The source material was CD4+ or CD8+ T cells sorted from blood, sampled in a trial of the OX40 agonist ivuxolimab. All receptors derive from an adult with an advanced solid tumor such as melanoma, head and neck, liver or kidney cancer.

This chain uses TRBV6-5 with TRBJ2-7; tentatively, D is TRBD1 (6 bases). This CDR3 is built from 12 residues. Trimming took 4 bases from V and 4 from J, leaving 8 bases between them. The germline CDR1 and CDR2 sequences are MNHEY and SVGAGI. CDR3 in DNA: TGTGCCAGCAGTTCCACAGGGTACGAGCAGTACTTC. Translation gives CASSSTGYEQYF.

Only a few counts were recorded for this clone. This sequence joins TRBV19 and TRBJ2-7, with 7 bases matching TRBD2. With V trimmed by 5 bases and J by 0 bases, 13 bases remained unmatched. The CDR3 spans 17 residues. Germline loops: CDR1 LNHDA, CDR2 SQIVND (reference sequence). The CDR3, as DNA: TGTGCCAGTAGTCCGGGACTACTGAGAACAAACTCCTACGAGCAGTACTTC. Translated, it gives CASSPGLLRTNSYEQYF.

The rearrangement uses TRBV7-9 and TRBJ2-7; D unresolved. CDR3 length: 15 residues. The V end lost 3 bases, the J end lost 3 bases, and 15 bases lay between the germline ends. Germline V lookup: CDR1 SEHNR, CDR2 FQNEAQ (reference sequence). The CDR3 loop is CASSFQESSVYEQYF. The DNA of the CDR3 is TGTGCCAGCAGCTTCCAGGAGTCATCGGTCTACGAGCAGTACTTC.

The CDR3 loop is CASSYLQGWDQPQHF. The DNA of the CDR3 is TGTGCCAGCAGTTACCTACAGGGTTGGGATCAGCCCCAGCATTTT. The chain joins TRBV6-6 to TRBJ1-5; D perhaps matches TRBD1 (6 bases). Germline V gene data show CDR1 as MNHNY and CDR2 as SVGAGI (reference sequence). V was cut by 2 bases and J by 5 bases, with 13 bases left in between. CDR3 length equals 15 residues.

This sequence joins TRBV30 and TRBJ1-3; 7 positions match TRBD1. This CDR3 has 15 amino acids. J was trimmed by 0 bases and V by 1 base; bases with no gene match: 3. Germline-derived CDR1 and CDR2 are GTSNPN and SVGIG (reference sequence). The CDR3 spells CAWSATGSSGNTIYF. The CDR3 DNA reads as TGTGCCTGGAGTGCGACAGGGAGCTCTGGAAACACCATATATTTT.

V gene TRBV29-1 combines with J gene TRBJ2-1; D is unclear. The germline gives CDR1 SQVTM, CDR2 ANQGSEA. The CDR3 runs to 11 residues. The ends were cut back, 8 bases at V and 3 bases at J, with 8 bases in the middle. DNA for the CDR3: TGCAGCTCGTCGATCTACAATGAGCAGTTCTTC. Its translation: CSSSIYNEQFF.

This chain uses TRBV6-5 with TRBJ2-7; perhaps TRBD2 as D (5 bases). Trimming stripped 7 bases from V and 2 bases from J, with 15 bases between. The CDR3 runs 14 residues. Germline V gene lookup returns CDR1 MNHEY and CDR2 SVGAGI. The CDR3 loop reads CASMVGRFAYEQYF. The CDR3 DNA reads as TGTGCCAGCATGGTTGGGAGATTCGCCTACGAGCAGTACTTC.

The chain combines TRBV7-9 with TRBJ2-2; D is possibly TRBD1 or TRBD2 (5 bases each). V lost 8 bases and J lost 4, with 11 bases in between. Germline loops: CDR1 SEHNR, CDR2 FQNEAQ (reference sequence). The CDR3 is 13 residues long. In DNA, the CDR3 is TGTGCCAGCCGAGGGGCCGTCACCGGGGAGCTGTTTTTT. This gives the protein CASRGAVTGELFF.

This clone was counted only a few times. CDR3 sequence (DNA): TGTGCCAGCAGTTTATTAGACCGGGACAACCCCAAGTACTTC. Translated: CASSLLDRDNPKYF. The chain uses TRBV27 and TRBJ2-5; a possible D gene is TRBD1 (6 bases). Germline-derived CDR1 and CDR2 are MNHEY and SMNVEV (reference sequence). Trimming took off 1 base at V and 12 bases at J, with 18 bases between the two ends. CDR3 length equals 14 residues.

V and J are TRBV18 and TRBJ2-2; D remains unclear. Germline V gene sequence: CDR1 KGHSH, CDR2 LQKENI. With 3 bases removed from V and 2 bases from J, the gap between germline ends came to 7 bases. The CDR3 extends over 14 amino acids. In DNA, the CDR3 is TGTGCCAGCTCACCCATGACTAACACCGGGGAGCTGTTTTTT. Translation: CASSPMTNTGELFF. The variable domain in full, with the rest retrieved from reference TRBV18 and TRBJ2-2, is NAGVMQNPRHLVRRRGQEARLRCSPMKGHSHVYWYRQLPEEGLKFMVYLQKENIIDESGMPKERFSAEFPKEGPSILRIQQVVRGDSAAYFCASSPMTNTGELFFGEGSRLTVL.

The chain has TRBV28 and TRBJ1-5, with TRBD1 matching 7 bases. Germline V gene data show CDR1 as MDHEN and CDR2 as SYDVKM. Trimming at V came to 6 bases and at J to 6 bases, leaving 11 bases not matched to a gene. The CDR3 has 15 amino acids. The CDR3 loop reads CASSRDSEFSQPQHF. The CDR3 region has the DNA TGTGCCAGCAGCCGGGACAGCGAGTTTAGTCAGCCCCAGCATTTT.

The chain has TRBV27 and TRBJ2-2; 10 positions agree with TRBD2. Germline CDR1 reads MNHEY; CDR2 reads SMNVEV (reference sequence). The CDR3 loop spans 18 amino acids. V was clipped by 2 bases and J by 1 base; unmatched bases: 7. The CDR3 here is CASSLGSSGSQNTGELFF. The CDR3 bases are TGTGCCAGCAGTTTAGGTTCTAGCGGGAGTCAGAACACCGGGGAGCTGTTTTTT.

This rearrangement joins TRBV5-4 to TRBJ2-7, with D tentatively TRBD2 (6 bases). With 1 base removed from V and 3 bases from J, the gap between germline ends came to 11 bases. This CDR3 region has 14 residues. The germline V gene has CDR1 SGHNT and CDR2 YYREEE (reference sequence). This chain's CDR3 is CASSLSGVSYEQYF. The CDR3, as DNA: TGTGCCAGCAGCTTGTCGGGGGTCAGCTACGAGCAGTACTTC.

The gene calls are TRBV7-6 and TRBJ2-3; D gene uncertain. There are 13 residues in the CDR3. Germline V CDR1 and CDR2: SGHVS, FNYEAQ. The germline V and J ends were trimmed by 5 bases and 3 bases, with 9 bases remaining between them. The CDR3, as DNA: TGTGCCAGCAGCCCCGCAATAACAGATACGCAGTATTTT. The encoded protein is CASSPAITDTQYF.

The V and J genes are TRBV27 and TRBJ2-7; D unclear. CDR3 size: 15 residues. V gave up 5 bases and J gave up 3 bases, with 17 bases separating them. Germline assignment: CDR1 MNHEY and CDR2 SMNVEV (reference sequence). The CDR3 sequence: CASSLPGRLIYEQYF. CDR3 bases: TGTGCCAGCAGTCTACCAGGACGGTTGATCTACGAGCAGTACTTC.